One and the same sample provided the 27 T cell receptor beta chains below, sequenced in a study of CD8 T cells in ankylosing spondylitis. Notes on the study in general: A TCR beta motif of roughly 8 highly homologous variants seemed to mark ankylosing spondylitis blood.

These receptors have no identified antigens. TCRdb re-analysed the 5' RACE reads in MiXCR, keeping a single row per CDR3 protein. The table lists roughly 700,000 distinct CDR3 sequences, roughly 19% of them singletons. Material for sequencing was blood, either unsorted or a sorted T cell fraction (not recorded which). These receptors were collected from a male donor with ankylosing spondylitis.

This clonotype has at least ten counts. The chain employs TRBV12-3 or TRBV12-4 and TRBJ2-7; 11 bases map to TRBD2. The trim removed 10 bases at V and 4 bases at J, leaving 12 bases unmatched. The CDR3 length is 15 residues. The CDR3 DNA follows: TGTGCCACCGGGATTAGCGGGAGGGCCAGTTACGAGCAGTACTTC. It yields the protein CATGISGRASYEQYF.

This clonotype was seen only once. The chain links TRBV7-9 to TRBJ1-4; D unclear. Trimming shortened V by 5 bases and J by 7 bases, and 14 bases separated the two germline ends. The CDR3 contains 14 residues. The germline CDR1 and CDR2 sequences are SEHNR and FQNEAQ (reference sequence). The CDR3 DNA follows: TGTGCCAGCAGCCCCGCGGGGTGGGGTGAAAAACTGTTTTTT. Translated: CASSPAGWGEKLFF.

This clonotype has more than one count but fewer than ten. This chain links TRBV18 with TRBJ1-1; TRBD1 aligns across 7 bases. This CDR3 has 13 residues. The trim removed 3 bases at V and 7 bases at J, leaving 5 bases unmatched. Germline CDR1 is KGHSH and CDR2 is LQKENI. The CDR3 spells CASSPRTGDEAFF. CDR3 bases: TGTGCCAGCTCACCTAGAACAGGGGATGAAGCTTTCTTT.

This sequence joins TRBV30 and TRBJ1-1; possible D gene TRBD1, 6 bases. Germline V gene sequence: CDR1 GTSNPN, CDR2 SVGIG (reference sequence). The CDR3 has 12 amino acids. V lost 2 bases, J lost 9 bases, and 13 bases lay in between. The CDR3 protein is CAWSPGTPQAFF. The CDR3, as DNA: TGTGCCTGGAGTCCTGGGACACCTCAAGCTTTCTTT.

This clonotype was detected only a few times. This chain connects TRBV5-1 to TRBJ1-1, with D uncertain. The germline CDR1 and CDR2 sequences are SGHRS and YFSETQ. This CDR3 is 14 amino acids long. V lost 4 bases to trimming and J lost 4 bases, with 14 bases between them. The DNA for the CDR3 is TGCGCCAGCAGCCCCACTGCCGGGAGCACTGAAGCTTTCTTT. Translating gives CASSPTAGSTEAFF.

This clonotype was counted only a few times. The gene calls are TRBV5-1 and TRBJ1-1; D not certain. The CDR3 loop spans 14 amino acids. The germline gives CDR1 SGHRS, CDR2 YFSETQ. Trimming shortened V by 0 bases and J by 4 bases, and 10 bases separated the two germline ends. CDR3 loop: CASSLAERGTEAFF. CDR3 DNA: TGCGCCAGCAGCTTGGCCGAGAGAGGCACTGAAGCTTTCTTT.

The chain uses TRBV4-2 and TRBJ2-7, with D uncertain. Germline assignment: CDR1 LGHNA and CDR2 YNFKEQ. This CDR3 is 15 amino acids long. V was clipped by 2 bases and J by 0 bases, with 11 bases between them. As DNA, the CDR3 is TGTGCCAGCAGCCAATCGACTGTAGGCTCCTACGAGCAGTACTTC. Amino acid sequence: CASSQSTVGSYEQYF.

This clonotype was found many times. The V and J genes are TRBV15 and TRBJ1-2, with D possibly being TRBD1 (5 bases). Germline V gene data show CDR1 as LNHNV and CDR2 as YYDKDF (reference sequence). This CDR3 has 15 residues. The V end was cut by 5 bases, the J end by 5 bases, with 18 bases between. CDR3 bases: TGTGCCACCAGCGAAGGGGCAGGGACCTTGTATGGCTACACCTTC. Protein product: CATSEGAGTLYGYTF.

This clonotype has a handful of counts. V usage is TRBV18 and J usage is TRBJ1-5, with D possibly TRBD1 on 6 matching bases. The germline V gene encodes CDR1 KGHSH and CDR2 LQKENI. The CDR3 spans 15 residues. The V end was cut by 6 bases, the J end by 4 bases, with 16 bases between. The CDR3 reads CASSQGTHQNQPQHF. CDR3 nucleotides: TGTGCCAGCTCCCAGGGGACCCATCAAAATCAGCCCCAGCATTTT.

This chain uses TRBV5-1 with TRBJ1-2; no clear D gene. V was clipped by 0 bases and J by 5 bases, with 14 bases between them. From germline, CDR1 is SGHRS and CDR2 YFSETQ. The CDR3 totals 15 residues. In nucleotides, the CDR3 is TGCGCCAGCAGCTTGGGGCCCTCCGGGGATTATGGCTACACCTTC. It is translated as CASSLGPSGDYGYTF.

In this sample, this clonotype turned up a few times. The V gene is TRBV19, the J gene TRBJ2-2; D not resolved. The V gene lost 5 bases and the J gene lost 11 bases, with 12 bases spanning the gap. CDR1 is LNHDA, CDR2 SQIVND, per germline (reference sequence). The CDR3 extends over 12 amino acids. The CDR3 loop is CASSPPGIELFF. Written as DNA, the CDR3 is TGTGCCAGTAGTCCCCCCGGAATCGAGCTGTTTTTT.

The chain employs TRBV5-1 and TRBJ2-5; TRBD1 or TRBD2 may be the D gene (5 bases each). This CDR3 comprises 15 residues. Germline V gives CDR1 SGHRS, CDR2 YFSETQ. Trimming stripped 1 base from V and 5 bases from J, with 15 bases between. The CDR3 coding sequence is TGCGCCAGCAGCTTGACCGGGACCGCAAGCGAGACCCAGTACTTC. Amino acids: CASSLTGTASETQYF.

This clonotype was counted a few times. The chain links TRBV24-1 to TRBJ2-1, with TRBD2 identical over 10 bases. The ends lost 5 bases at V and 6 bases at J; junction bases unmatched: 6. This CDR3 contains 15 residues. The V gene's germline CDR1 is KGHDR and CDR2 SFDVKD. The CDR3 here is CATSGQRGGSNEQFF. The CDR3 DNA follows: TGTGCCACCAGTGGGCAGCGGGGGGGCTCCAATGAGCAGTTCTTC.

This clonotype was found a few times. A read error may account for a junction end that differs from germline. The chain joins TRBV27 to TRBJ2-7; TRBD1 or TRBD2 may be the D gene (5 bases each). CDR3 length: 12 amino acids. From germline, CDR1 is MNHEY and CDR2 SMNVEV (reference sequence). The CDR3 is CASSFGAGELYF. The CDR3 nucleotides read TGTGCCAGCAGTTTCGGGGCTGGGGAGCTGTACTTC.

This CDR3 is CSVETRGGAAEQYF. CDR3 sequence (DNA): TGCAGCGTTGAAACTCGGGGAGGGGCCGCCGAGCAGTACTTC. The chain links TRBV29-1 to TRBJ2-7, with 7 bases aligning to TRBD2. Germline V gene sequence: CDR1 SQVTM, CDR2 ANQGSEA. The V and J ends lost 2 bases and 6 bases, in that order; junction bases with no gene match: 10. This CDR3 region has 14 residues.

The chain is built from TRBV20-1 and TRBJ2-1; the D gene is possibly TRBD2 (5 bases). CDR3 length: 13 amino acids. With 3 bases removed from V and 6 bases from J, the gap between germline ends came to 12 bases. Germline values: CDR1 DFQATT, CDR2 SNEGSKA (reference sequence). The CDR3 nucleotides are TGCAGTGCTAGGTCCAGCGGACGCAATGAGCAGTTCTTC. It encodes CSARSSGRNEQFF.

The chain links TRBV5-1 to TRBJ2-1, with a weak D call TRBD1 (5 bases). The CDR3 runs 15 residues. Trimming cost V 0 bases and J 8 bases, with 15 bases left between them. Germline V CDR1 and CDR2: SGHRS, YFSETQ. The CDR3 sequence: CASSLEGNPGYEQFF. CDR3 bases: TGCGCCAGCAGCTTGGAGGGGAATCCGGGCTATGAGCAGTTCTTC. Based on the CDR3 plus reference TRBV5-1 and TRBJ2-1, the full variable domain is KAGVTQTPRYLIKTRGQQVTLSCSPISGHRSVSWYQQTPGQGLQFLFEYFSETQRNKGNFPGRFSGRQFSNSRSEMNVSTLELGDSALYLCASSLEGNPGYEQFFGPGTRLTVL.

This clonotype showed up many times. The genes are TRBV20-1 and TRBJ1-1, with 7 bases lining up with TRBD1. Germline lookup yields CDR1 DFQATT and CDR2 SNEGSKA (reference sequence). V dropped 6 bases and J dropped 6; count of bases not matched to a gene: 7. The CDR3 contains 12 residues. The CDR3 DNA reads TGCAGTGCCCCGTCCAGGGGGGCTGAAGCTTTCTTT. This sequence encodes CSAPSRGAEAFF.

The genes are TRBV12-3 or TRBV12-4 and TRBJ2-1; 10 bases are shared with TRBD2. The CDR3 is 16 residues long. Trimming at V came to 2 bases and at J to 2 bases, leaving 3 bases not matched to a gene. The CDR3 region is CASSLKAGGPYNEQFF. The CDR3 DNA sequence: TGTGCCAGCAGTTTAAAAGCGGGAGGGCCCTACAATGAGCAGTTCTTC.

This chain links TRBV6-5 with TRBJ1-2; D is uncertain. Germline-derived CDR1 and CDR2 are MNHEY and SVGAGI. CDR3 length: 13 amino acids. Trimming took 4 bases from V and 14 from J, leaving 20 bases between them. CDR3 nucleotide sequence: TGTGCCAGCAGTTGGCAGCCTGGGGTATTCGGGACCTTC. The encoded protein is CASSWQPGVFGTF.

J is TRBJ2-5 and V is TRBV4-1; D may be TRBD1 (5 bases). Germline assignment: CDR1 MGHRA and CDR2 YSYEKL. Trimming pared 1 base from V and 2 bases from J, leaving 20 bases between. The CDR3 extends over 18 amino acids. The CDR3 is CASSQATPPRGTQETQYF. CDR3 coding DNA: TGCGCCAGCAGCCAAGCCACTCCTCCTAGGGGAACTCAAGAGACCCAGTACTTC.

V is TRBV6-1 and J is TRBJ2-4; 10 nucleotides line up with TRBD1. With V trimmed by 7 bases and J by 5 bases, 5 bases remained unmatched. Looked up from germline, CDR1 is MNHNS and CDR2 is SASEGT. The CDR3 is made up of 14 amino acids. The CDR3 nucleotides are TGTGCCAGCAAGAAGACAGGGGGCGAAAACATTCAGTACTTC. It encodes CASKKTGGENIQYF.

V usage is TRBV10-2 and J usage is TRBJ2-3; 7 nucleotides agree with TRBD2. The CDR3 totals 15 residues. V gave up 5 bases and J gave up 1 base; unmatched junction bases: 6. Germline V gene lookup returns CDR1 WSHSY and CDR2 SAAADI. CDR3: CASSHASGGTDTQYF. The DNA of the CDR3 is TGCGCCAGCAGTCACGCTAGCGGAGGCACAGATACGCAGTATTTT.

DNA of the CDR3: TGTGCCACCAGCAGAGAGCCAGGCAGAACCTACGAGCAGTACTTC. Amino acid sequence: CATSREPGRTYEQYF. The chain links TRBV15 to TRBJ2-7; D unclear. Between the trimmed V and J ends, which lost 0 bases and 2 bases, there was a span of 11 bases. The CDR3 extends over 15 amino acids. The germline CDR1 and CDR2 sequences are LNHNV and YYDKDF (reference sequence). The full variable domain, in which reference TRBV15 and TRBJ2-7 provide the parts outside the CDR3, is DAMVIQNPRYQVTQFGKPVTLSCSQTLNHNVMYWYQQKSSQAPKLLFHYYDKDFNNEADTPDNFQSRRPNTSFCFLDIRSPGLGDTAMYLCATSREPGRTYEQYFGPGTRLTVT.

This clonotype was seen only a few times. This chain uses TRBV20-1 with TRBJ1-5; a weak D match, TRBD1 (5 bases). With 0 bases removed from V and 4 bases from J, the gap between germline ends came to 13 bases. This CDR3 spans 15 amino acids. Germline V lookup: CDR1 DFQATT, CDR2 SNEGSKA (reference sequence). In DNA form, the CDR3 reads TGCAGTGCTAGAGATGTGGGGGGAGGGAATCAGCCCCAGCATTTT. It translates to CSARDVGGGNQPQHF.

This clonotype was counted ten times or more. This chain connects TRBV15 to TRBJ1-1; no clear D gene. The CDR3 has 14 residues. Between the trimmed V and J ends, which lost 6 bases and 0 bases, there was a span of 11 bases. The germline CDR1 and CDR2 sequences are LNHNV and YYDKDF (reference sequence). CDR3 protein: CATRTTVMNTEAFF. The CDR3 DNA reads as TGTGCCACCAGGACCACAGTTATGAACACTGAAGCTTTCTTT.

The chain employs TRBV27 and TRBJ2-2; 7 bases map to TRBD1. Germline lookup yields CDR1 MNHEY and CDR2 SMNVEV (reference sequence). This CDR3 comprises 13 residues. V dropped 6 bases and J dropped 8; count of bases not matched to a gene: 6. CDR3 residues: CASRRGRGGELFF. The DNA of the CDR3 is TGTGCCAGCAGAAGGGGGCGAGGGGGGGAGCTGTTTTTT.